The 21 T cell receptor beta chains in this list originate from one sample, sequenced in a study of regulatory T cells in long-lasting Graves disease. Regarding time point: persistent/refractory GD, antithyroid drugs over 5 years with positive TRAb. Isolated PBMC RNA provided the starting material for the TCR library. With iRepertoire HTBI primers and Arm-PCR of CDR3 regions, TCR beta libraries were built. MiXCR was run by TCRdb on the multiplex PCR reads, yielding one entry per CDR3 protein. This sample has roughly 300,000 distinct CDR3 sequences, with under 25% found just once. Sequenced here: peripheral blood mononuclear cells (PBMCs), sampled when the disease was refractory, from a patient treated with antithyroid drugs. The receptors come from a female donor with Graves disease.

The genes are TRBV19 and TRBJ2-5; D call uncertain. Trimming took off 1 base at V and 3 bases at J, with 6 bases between the two ends. Germline V lookup: CDR1 LNHDA, CDR2 SQIVND (reference sequence). There are 13 residues in the CDR3. The CDR3 here is CASSIVAEETQYF. For the CDR3, the DNA is TGTGCCAGTAGTATAGTTGCGGAAGAGACCCAGTACTTC.

This clonotype was seen at least ten times. The CDR3 region is CASARTAKETQYF. The CDR3, as DNA: TGTGCCAGTGCTAGGACAGCTAAAGAGACCCAGTACTTC. The chain couples TRBV6-2 or TRBV6-3 to TRBJ2-5, with a tentative D call TRBD1 (6 bases). With 9 bases removed from V and 3 bases from J, the gap between germline ends came to 14 bases. CDR3 length: 13 residues. Germline-derived CDR1 and CDR2 are MNHEY and SVGEGT.

This clonotype was observed at least ten times. The J gene is TRBJ1-4, the V gene TRBV28; D possibly corresponds to TRBD1 (5 bases). The germline V and J ends were trimmed by 5 bases and 8 bases, with 18 bases remaining between them. The CDR3 length is 15 residues. CDR1 and CDR2 (germline): MDHEN, SYDVKM. CDR3 protein: CASSPAGTAVEKLFF. Here the CDR3 DNA reads TGTGCCAGCAGTCCCGCCGGGACGGCCGTAGAAAAACTGTTTTTT.

This clonotype was seen a few times. The chain combines TRBV18 with TRBJ1-1, with a possible D match to TRBD1 (5 bases). The germline V and J ends were trimmed by 0 bases and 1 base, with 15 bases remaining between them. CDR1 KGHSH and CDR2 LQKENI come from the germline V gene. This CDR3 has 17 residues. CDR3 sequence reads: CASSPPLSLGTNTEAFF. The CDR3 DNA sequence: TGTGCCAGCTCACCACCGTTATCCTTGGGGACGAACACTGAAGCTTTCTTT.

The rearrangement links TRBV30 to TRBJ2-2; possible D gene TRBD2, 6 bases. The germline V gene has CDR1 GTSNPN and CDR2 SVGIG (reference sequence). V gave up 3 bases and J gave up 5 bases, with 7 bases separating them. This CDR3 has 12 amino acids. The CDR3 DNA is TGTGCCTGGAGGGAGGGAACCGGGGAGCTGTTTTTT. Translating it yields CAWREGTGELFF.

The chain carries TRBV19 and TRBJ2-7; TRBD2 agrees at 8 bases. V shed 3 bases, J shed 6 bases, and the junction held 10 bases outside the gene matches. The CDR3 length is 15 residues. Germline CDR1 LNHDA, CDR2 SQIVND (reference sequence). CDR3 region: CASSIGVAGRSEQYF. The CDR3 DNA reads as TGTGCCAGTAGTATCGGAGTAGCGGGAAGAAGCGAGCAGTACTTC.

The chain is built from TRBV7-2 and TRBJ2-1, with D possibly matching TRBD2 (5 bases). The CDR3 has 15 residues. Germline-derived CDR1 and CDR2 are SGHTA and FQGNSA. V was trimmed by 2 bases and J by 4 bases, leaving 12 bases between them. CDR3 in DNA: TGTGCCAGCAGCTTAAGCCCAGCGGAATACAATGAGCAGTTCTTC. It is translated as CASSLSPAEYNEQFF.

The sample holds a few counts of this clonotype. This rearrangement joins TRBV19 to TRBJ2-2; no reliable D call. Germline V gene data show CDR1 as LNHDA and CDR2 as SQIVND (reference sequence). V was trimmed by 3 bases and J by 5 bases, leaving 7 bases between them. There are 13 residues in the CDR3. CDR3 loop: CASSMSRTGELFF. CDR3 DNA sequence: TGTGCCAGTAGTATGTCGCGTACCGGGGAGCTGTTTTTT.

This clonotype was counted at least ten times. V gene TRBV28 combines with J gene TRBJ1-5; 8 positions match TRBD1. With 2 bases clipped from V and 3 bases from J, the junction kept 6 bases outside the gene matches. This CDR3 region has 16 residues. The germline V gene has CDR1 MDHEN and CDR2 SYDVKM. The CDR3 is CASSLRSRGHNQPQHF. The CDR3 nucleotides are TGTGCCAGCAGTTTAAGGTCCAGGGGGCACAATCAGCCCCAGCATTTT.

This clonotype was found many times. The chain carries TRBV20-1 and TRBJ2-7; TRBD2 aligns across 8 bases. The V and J ends lost 5 bases and 3 bases, in that order; junction bases with no gene match: 6. Germline CDR1 is DFQATT and CDR2 is SNEGSKA (reference sequence). The CDR3 has 13 residues. The DNA for the CDR3 is TGCAGTGCTGCCGGGACTAGGGTCTACGAGCAGTACTTC. Translated, it gives CSAAGTRVYEQYF.

The chain couples TRBV12-3 or TRBV12-4 to TRBJ2-3; 11 bases are a match to TRBD2. The CDR3 has 14 residues. Germline trimming cut 4 bases from V and 6 bases from J; bases unmatched to any gene: 3. The CDR3 region has the DNA TGTGCCAGCAGTTCACTAGCGGGAGTTGATACGCAGTATTTT. This encodes CASSSLAGVDTQYF.

The chain combines TRBV12-3 or TRBV12-4 with TRBJ1-1, with 8 bases fitting TRBD1. CDR3 length: 14 amino acids. V shed 6 bases, J shed 1 base, and the junction held 4 bases outside the gene matches. CDR3 coding DNA: TGTGCCAGCAGCCGGACAGGGCAGAACACTGAAGCTTTCTTT. Translation: CASSRTGQNTEAFF.

This clonotype occurred many times. The chain carries TRBV6-6 and TRBJ1-1; D not certain. Germline CDR1 reads MNHNY; CDR2 reads SVGAGI (reference sequence). Trimming removed 0 bases at V and 5 bases at J, with 7 bases between. The CDR3 consists of 13 residues. CDR3 sequence (DNA): TGTGCCAGCAGTTACTCGGCGAATACTGAAGCTTTCTTT. Translation gives CASSYSANTEAFF.

The genes are TRBV14 and TRBJ2-7; 7 nucleotides align to TRBD1. V was pared by 0 bases and J by 3 bases, with 8 bases of the junction left unmatched. Germline loops: CDR1 SGHDN, CDR2 FVKESK. The CDR3 loop spans 16 amino acids. In DNA, the CDR3 is TGTGCCAGCAGCCAAGATCGAGGAACAGGGGTCTACGAGCAGTACTTC. Its translation is CASSQDRGTGVYEQYF. The whole variable domain, remainder taken from reference TRBV14 and TRBJ2-7, is EAGVTQFPSHSVIEKGQTVTLRCDPISGHDNLYWYRRVMGKEIKFLLHFVKESKQDESGMPNNRFLAERTGGTYSTLKVQPAELEDSGVYFCASSQDRGTGVYEQYFGPGTRLTVT.

In DNA, the CDR3 is TGCGCCAGCAGCTTGGCAGATAACTATGGCTACACCTTC. This codes for CASSLADNYGYTF. J is TRBJ1-2 and V is TRBV5-1; D gene uncertain. The CDR3 extends over 13 amino acids. V dropped 0 bases and J dropped 1 base, with 4 bases sitting between them. Germline assignment: CDR1 SGHRS and CDR2 YFSETQ.

This chain joins TRBV5-1 and TRBJ2-6; no clear D gene. CDR1 is SGHRS and CDR2 is YFSETQ in the germline V gene. Trimming shortened V by 0 bases and J by 0 bases, and 7 bases separated the two germline ends. The CDR3 covers 16 residues. The CDR3 sequence: CASSLVLNSGANVLTF. Here the CDR3 DNA reads TGCGCCAGCAGCTTGGTTCTGAACTCTGGGGCCAACGTCCTGACTTTC. Full variable domain (rest looked up from reference TRBV5-1 and TRBJ2-6): KAGVTQTPRYLIKTRGQQVTLSCSPISGHRSVSWYQQTPGQGLQFLFEYFSETQRNKGNFPGRFSGRQFSNSRSEMNVSTLELGDSALYLCASSLVLNSGANVLTFGAGSRLTVL.

This clonotype has just one count. A much larger clone lies one base from this, so it may be a read error. V and J are TRBV28 and TRBJ2-4; D gene ambiguous. Germline CDR1 MDHEN, CDR2 SYDVKM. CDR3 size: 15 residues. CDR3 bases: TGTGCCAGCAGTCTCCCGACGGCCCCGGAAAACACTCAGTACTTC. This gives the protein CASSLPTAPENTQYF.

This clonotype was found many times. This chain uses TRBV11-2 with TRBJ2-7; D unresolved. This CDR3 comprises 13 residues. Germline V gives CDR1 SGHAT, CDR2 FQNNGV. V shed 6 bases and J shed 6 bases, with 15 bases lying between them. CDR3 coding DNA: TGTGCCAGCAGACCAGGCGGTTGGGGCGAGCAGTACTTC. Amino acids: CASRPGGWGEQYF.

This clonotype turned up a few times. This chain joins TRBV20-1 and TRBJ2-5; TRBD1 matches 7 bases. After removal of 4 bases from V and 2 bases from J, the junction contained 4 bases not matched to a gene. Germline CDR1 is DFQATT and CDR2 is SNEGSKA (reference sequence). This CDR3 contains 13 residues. The CDR3 DNA is TGCAGTGCTATCGGGACAGCTCAAGAGACCCAGTACTTC. It is translated as CSAIGTAQETQYF.

This clonotype was observed a handful of times. The chain joins TRBV10-3 to TRBJ2-2; D gene uncertain. The germline V gene has CDR1 ENHRY and CDR2 SYGVKD. With 2 bases removed from V and 4 bases from J, the gap between germline ends came to 11 bases. The CDR3 totals 15 residues. Here the CDR3 reads CAISEVPKGTGELFF. CDR3 coding DNA: TGTGCCATCAGTGAGGTTCCCAAAGGCACCGGGGAGCTGTTTTTT.

Comments on this clonotype: This sequence may be a read error, since a much larger clone differs from it by one base. J is TRBJ1-2 and V is TRBV20-1; no firm D call. Germline V lookup: CDR1 DFQATT, CDR2 SNEGSKA (reference sequence). CDR3 length: 15 amino acids. V was trimmed by 0 bases and J by 4 bases, leaving 15 bases between them. CDR3 loop: CSARDTAYPRYGYTF. CDR3 nucleotides: TGCAGTGCTAGAGATACGGCTTACCCCCGCTATGGCTACACCTTC.